A selection of T cell receptor beta chains follows, all from one sample in a study of regulatory T cells in long-lasting Graves disease. TCRdb re-called the multiplex PCR reads through MiXCR, storing one row per CDR3 protein. The sample contains about 470,000 distinct CDR3 sequences, about 20% of which appear only once. This material consisted of peripheral blood mononuclear cells (PBMCs), taken when the disease was refractory, from a patient treated with antithyroid drugs. These receptors were collected from a female donor with Graves disease. Each CDR3 is given with its conserved first and last residue. D genes are given only for firm matches. Rows give clone size only sometimes, using once, few, many, or a class for an expanded clone.

.,12,.,TRBJ2-7,TRBV27,TGTGCCAGCAGTTTTCTTGACGGCGAGCAGTACTTC,CASSFLDGEQYF
TRBD1,14,.,TRBJ1-6,TRBV12-3/TRBV12-4,TGTGCCACCACAGGGGCACTAGGAAATTCACCCCTCCACTTT,CATTGALGNSPLHF
.,14,.,TRBJ2-7,TRBV7-9,TGTGCCAGCAACCACCAGGTGAGGGCCTACGAGCAGTACTTC,CASNHQVRAYEQYF
.,13,few,TRBJ2-1,TRBV20-1,TGCAGTGCCCCGGCCGGGGTGGGGAGGGAGCAGTTCTTC,CSAPAGVGREQFF
TRBD2,17,.,TRBJ2-2,TRBV18,TGTGCCAGCTCACCCTCTAGCGGCAGACCGAACACCGGGGAGCTGTTTTTT,CASSPSSGRPNTGELFF
.,14,few,TRBJ1-4,TRBV30,TGTGCCTGGAGTGGCCACAGTACTAATGAAAAACTGTTTTTT,CAWSGHSTNEKLFF
.,18,.,TRBJ2-2,TRBV6-1,TGTGCCAGCAGTGAAGGACGGAAGGGGGAGTGGGGCACCGGGGAGCTGTTTTTT,CASSEGRKGEWGTGELFF
TRBD1,20,.,TRBJ1-6,TRBV11-2,TGTGCCAGCAGCCCCCTTGGGGACAGGGGTTACGCCGTATATAATTCACCCCTCCACTTT,CASSPLGDRGYAVYNSPLHF
.,14,many,TRBJ2-7,TRBV10-3,TGTGCCATCAGCGAGGGGGGGTTGGGTTACGAGCAGTACTTC,CAISEGGLGYEQYF
.,17,many,TRBJ1-2,TRBV20-1,TGCAGTGCTAGGGACGGGAGCAGAAGCAGAAAACTCTATGGCTACACCTTC,CSARDGSRSRKLYGYTF
.,12,many,TRBJ1-1,TRBV11-1,TGTGCCAGCAGCCTCAACTGGGCTGAAGCTTTCTTT,CASSLNWAEAFF
TRBD1,12,few,TRBJ1-2,TRBV6-1,TGTGCCAGCAGACAGGGGGCCCTGGGCTACACCTTC,CASRQGALGYTF
.,14,many,TRBJ2-7,TRBV2,TGTGCCAGCAGTGGGGTCGAGGGCTGGGACGAGCAGTACTTC,CASSGVEGWDEQYF
TRBD1,13,.,TRBJ2-7,TRBV29-1,TGCAGCGCCCAAGGGGGCTACACTAGCGAGCAGTACTTC,CSAQGGYTSEQYF
TRBD2,16,many,TRBJ2-7,TRBV6-1,TGTGCCAGCATTCACAGGACCGGGAGGGCCAGTTACGAGCAGTACTTC,CASIHRTGRASYEQYF
TRBD2,15,.,TRBJ2-7,TRBV7-8,TGTGCCAGCAGCTTATTCCGCGGGAGAGTCGACGAGCAGCACTTC,CASSLFRGRVDEQHF
TRBD1,16,.,TRBJ1-1,TRBV18,TGTGCCAGCTCACCTGGGACAGGCGTGGGGAACACTGAAGCTTTCTTT,CASSPGTGVGNTEAFF
.,17,few,TRBJ2-7,TRBV5-6,TGTGCCAGCAGCTTATTGAAGGTTACAGGCGGGGCGGGCGAGCAGTACTTC,CASSLLKVTGGAGEQYF
.,15,few,TRBJ1-2,TRBV30,TGTGCCTGGAGTACCTCAGGGCCCTCCGGCTATGGCTACACCTTC,CAWSTSGPSGYGYTF
.,14,few,TRBJ1-2,TRBV5-1,TGCGCCAGCAGCACCTACGGACAGAACTATGGCTACACCTTC,CASSTYGQNYGYTF
.,13,many,TRBJ2-7,TRBV2,TGTGCCAGCAGTGCTGGGAAACTCTACGAGCAGTACTTC,CASSAGKLYEQYF
TRBD2,15,few,TRBJ2-7,TRBV6-9,TGTGCCAGCAGTTACTCTTTTAGCGGGAGTTACGAGCAGTACTTC,CASSYSFSGSYEQYF
TRBD2,19,few,TRBJ2-7,TRBV7-9,TGTGCCAGCAGCCAGAGGGCTCGGGACGGCGGGGGATTAGGCTACGAGCAGTACTTC,CASSQRARDGGGLGYEQYF
.,16,many,TRBJ1-5,TRBV6-5,TGTGCCAGCAGTTCTCGACAGAGCCCCAGTAATCAGCCCCAGCATTTT,CASSSRQSPSNQPQHF
.,13,many,TRBJ2-7,TRBV12-3/TRBV12-4,TGTGCCAGCACCGAGGGTTTCTCCTACGAGCAGTACTTC,CASTEGFSYEQYF
TRBD2,14,once,TRBJ2-5,TRBV10-3,TGTGCCATCAGTGAGGTAGCGGGAGCTGGAGAGCAGTACTTC,CAISEVAGAGEQYF
.,14,.,TRBJ1-4,TRBV19,TGTGCCAGTAGTATCGCAAGGGTTGGAGAAAAACTGTTTTTT,CASSIARVGEKLFF
TRBD1,15,.,TRBJ2-3,TRBV7-9,TGTGCCAGCAGCCTCATGGTCAGGGGGACAGATACGCAGTATTTT,CASSLMVRGTDTQYF
.,14,many,TRBJ1-1,TRBV11-2,TGTGCCAGCAGGCTCGTCGGTGGGAACACTGAAGCTTTCTTT,CASRLVGGNTEAFF
.,15,few,TRBJ2-5,TRBV27,TGTGCCAGCAGTTTATTTGCGGGGTACCAAGAGACCCAGTACTTC,CASSLFAGYQETQYF
.,13,few,TRBJ2-7,TRBV25-1,TGTGCCAGCAGTGAATCAAGGGGAAACGAGCAGTACTTC,CASSESRGNEQYF
.,14,.,TRBJ1-2,TRBV14,TGTGCCAGCAGCCAGGATTGGAACCCACGGGGCTACACCTTC,CASSQDWNPRGYTF
.,12,many,TRBJ1-4,TRBV28,TGTGCCAGCAAATTCGGAAATGAAAAACTGTTTTTT,CASKFGNEKLFF
.,15,few,TRBJ1-1,TRBV11-2,TGTGCCAGCAGCCAAGAAGTCGGAAGTGGCACTGAAGCTTTCTTT,CASSQEVGSGTEAFF
.,12,.,TRBJ2-7,TRBV10-3,TGTGCCATCAGCATATCGGGAAACGAGCAGTACTTC,CAISISGNEQYF
.,12,few,TRBJ2-5,TRBV11-3,TGTGCCAGCAGCTTGGTCGTTGAGACCCAGTACTTC,CASSLVVETQYF
.,16,.,TRBJ2-2,TRBV30,TGTGCCTGGGGAAACTTACTAGGCCTGAACACCGGGGAGCTGTTTTTT,CAWGNLLGLNTGELFF
TRBD1,14,few,TRBJ1-1,TRBV25-1,TGTGCCAGCAGCCACCCAGCGACAGGGCCTGAAGCTTTCTTT,CASSHPATGPEAFF
.,12,few,TRBJ1-3,TRBV6-5,TGTGCCAGCAGTTCATACGGAAACACCATATATTTT,CASSSYGNTIYF
TRBD2,15,.,TRBJ2-5,TRBV5-4,TGTGCCAGCAGGCCCGCGGGGGGGGCCCCAGAGACCCAGTACTTC,CASRPAGGAPETQYF
.,16,few,TRBJ1-5,TRBV20-1,TGCAGTGCTAGAACAGAACATCCCTATAGCAATCAGCCCCAGCATTTT,CSARTEHPYSNQPQHF
.,15,.,TRBJ1-5,TRBV27,TGTGCCAGCAGTTATGGGGGGGTGGGCGGTCAGCCCCAGCATTTT,CASSYGGVGGQPQHF
TRBD1,14,many,TRBJ1-2,TRBV15,TGTGCCACCAGCACGACAGGGGCGGGCTATGGCTACACCTTC,CATSTTGAGYGYTF
.,11,few,TRBJ2-7,TRBV20-1,TGCAGTGCTATACTTGGCTTAAAGCAGTACTTC,CSAILGLKQYF
TRBD1,13,many,TRBJ1-2,TRBV30,TGTGCCTGGAGCCTCGACAGGGTTAGGGGCTACACCTTC,CAWSLDRVRGYTF
.,14,many,TRBJ1-1,TRBV28,TGTGCCAGCAGTTTTAAAATGGACTTAACTGAAGCTTTCTTT,CASSFKMDLTEAFF
TRBD2,15,.,TRBJ2-2,TRBV6-9,TGTGCCAGCAGTTATTGGACTAGCGACACCGGGGAGCTGTTTTTT,CASSYWTSDTGELFF
TRBD1,16,.,TRBJ2-4,TRBV6-4,TGTACCAGCAGACAGACAGGGTACGGGGCCAAAAACATTCAGTACTTC,CTSRQTGYGAKNIQYF
.,14,few,TRBJ2-1,TRBV20-1,TGCAGTGCTAGAAATAACCTGGAGGGCAATGAGCAGTTCTTC,CSARNNLEGNEQFF
.,13,.,TRBJ2-2,TRBV15,TGTGCCACCAGCAGGGGCCCCACCGGGGAGCTGTTTTTT,CATSRGPTGELFF
TRBD1,19,many,TRBJ1-1,TRBV4-3,TGCGCCAGCAGCCTAAACAGGGGGCGAAGGGGTCTGGCGGACACTGAAGCTTTCTTT,CASSLNRGRRGLADTEAFF
.,13,few,TRBJ2-7,TRBV14,TGTGCCAGCAGCCGGGGACCTGTCCACGAGCAGTACTTC,CASSRGPVHEQYF
.,12,many,TRBJ2-5,TRBV28,TGTGCCAGCAATGGGGTGGAAGAGACCCAGTACTTC,CASNGVEETQYF
TRBD1,16,many,TRBJ2-2,TRBV11-2,TGTGCCAGCAGCACCCACAGGGGGACGAAGGCCGGGGAGCTGTTTTTT,CASSTHRGTKAGELFF